This T cell receptor (beta chain) emerged from a study of shared clonotypes between healthy human individuals. The study, taken as a whole, reports: Sharing of clonotypes among donors was expected to vary with sequencing depth.

This table comes from immunoSEQ multiplex PCR, and its TCRdb copy is limited to in-frame clones, with some not included. Of some 2,100,000 clones in the sample, around 93% were seen once. CD45RO-negative, CCR7-positively selected cells formed the naive CD8 fraction, excluding terminally differentiated effector memory CD45RA+ cells. The CDR3 has 15 residues. CDR1 is ENHRY and CDR2 is SYGVKD in the germline V gene. Trimming cost V 2 bases and J 4 bases; bases outside gene matches: 5. To note about this clone: Its antigen is still unknown.

This receptor was taken from a man aged 18 to 35 in good health. Some clones in this sample may be carry-over from other donors' samples. The specimen sequenced was naive CD8+ T cells from PBMCs. V gene TRBV10-3 combines with J gene TRBJ2-3; TRBD2 agrees at 8 bases. CDR3 in amino acids: CAISEPGLEPDTQYF. The DNA of the CDR3 is TGTGCCATCAGTGAGCCGGGACTAGAACCAGATACGCAGTATTTT.